A selection of T cell receptor beta chains follows, all from one sample in a study of cytomegalovirus exposure and HLA in healthy donors. TCRdb's copy holds only in-frame clones and misses some; the assay was immunoSEQ multiplex PCR. The table records roughly 100,000 clones, approximately 76% of them present only once. Source material: PBMCs. All receptors derive from a woman aged 60-70 years in good health and CMV-seropositive. Each CDR3 is given without its conserved first and last residue.

TRBV10-3	TRBJ2-2	AIRAAKSNTGELF
TRBV2	TRBJ2-5	ASSARYQETQY
TRBV18	TRBJ2-6	ASSPPGGASSGANVLT
TRBV5-1	TRBJ2-1	ASSLPSGGSYNEQF
TRBV19	TRBJ1-3	ASPTVSGNTIY
TRBV29-1	TRBJ1-1	SVMGQRALNTEAF
TRBV7-6	TRBJ2-3	ASSLVTSEEGDTQY
TRBV21-1	TRBJ1-5	ATPETGQDRGQPQH
TRBV19	TRBJ2-3	ASSPLAVYTDTQY
TRBV18	TRBJ2-5	ASSPGLQRGTQY
TRBV6-1	TRBJ2-3	ASSEVGGTTDTQY
TRBV4-1	TRBJ2-3	ASAGTPSTDTQY
TRBV6-1	TRBJ2-3	ASSVRDKRDTQY
TRBV4-1	TRBJ1-4	ASSQAGQGLREKLF
TRBV5-1	TRBJ1-1	ASTEGVNTEAF
TRBV28	TRBJ2-5	ASSFLAGYQETQY
TRBV19	TRBJ2-5	ASSTRVFDVQETQY
TRBV9	TRBJ2-1	ASSGQGLAGRGEQF
TRBV5-6	TRBJ1-6	ASSLRQGWDSPLH
TRBV6-1	TRBJ1-5	ASYARGTNQPQH
TRBV5-1	TRBJ2-5	ASSYRGGPEETQY
TRBV6-4	TRBJ1-1	ASSDREGGEAF
TRBV6-5	TRBJ2-7	ASSYRGGEQY
TRBV6-6	TRBJ1-5	ASRKGQGANQPQH
TRBV6-5	TRBJ2-5	ASSSRETQY
TRBV30	TRBJ1-1	AWSVHYTEAF
TRBV10-3	TRBJ1-2	AISESAGIYGYT
TRBV29-1	TRBJ2-5	SARQADRGETQY
TRBV5-4	TRBJ2-1	ASSLAMGLAGRAEQF
TRBV28	TRBJ1-5	ASYTGFSQPQH
TRBV29-1	TRBJ1-1	SVAPLTGNTEAF
TRBV6-1	TRBJ2-7	ASKVGVGPYEQY